This TCR beta chain emerged from a study of T cell responses to AZD1222 COVID-19 vaccine. Study-level results: Baseline seropositivity characterized only a handful of AZD1222 recipients. Along spike, vaccine-associated CD4 TCRs were found throughout, with dominance at 160-218 and 743-854.

With regard to this clone: The antigen remains undetermined.

V shed 2 bases and J shed 4 bases, with 14 bases lying between them. This CDR3 spans 16 amino acids. The germline gives CDR1 SGHTA, CDR2 FQGTGA. Only in-frame clones appear in the TCRdb table, and some are missing; sequencing was by immunoSEQ multiplex PCR. The sample holds about 140,000 clones, around 92% seen once. The rearrangement joins TRBV7-3 to TRBJ2-2, with D possibly called TRBD1 or TRBD2 (5 bases each). The receptor was derived from an adult who received the AZD1222 COVID-19 vaccine. The specimen comprised peripheral blood, sampled 28 days after the second AZD1222 dose. Written as DNA, the CDR3 is TGTGCCAGCAGCTTATCTGGGGGATGGAGCACCGGGGAGCTGTTTTTT. This translates into CASSLSGGWSTGELFF.